This entry concerns a single TCR beta chain. Germline V gives CDR1 SGHRS, CDR2 YFSETQ. The germline V and J ends were trimmed by 0 bases and 4 bases, with 29 bases remaining between them. The CDR3 consists of 20 residues. TCRdb used MiXCR to reprocess the 5' RACE reads, holding one entry per CDR3 protein. The sample lists approximately 690,000 distinct CDR3 sequences; around 6% were seen once. These data belong to a study of identical twins. The chain has TRBV5-1 and TRBJ2-7; TRBD1 or TRBD2 may be the D gene (7 bases each). The specimen sequenced was naive T cells sorted from blood. This clonotype was obtained from a man between 18 and 35 years old in good health. The CDR3 spells CASSLVRGGGLSEVGYEQYF. DNA of the CDR3: TGCGCCAGCAGCTTGGTTCGGGGAGGGGGCCTGTCAGAAGTGGGATACGAGCAGTACTTC.